The rows below give T cell receptor beta chains drawn from one sample of a study of T cells in Graves' hyperthyroidism and ophthalmopathy. TCRdb reprocessed the multiplex PCR reads via MiXCR and lists one record per CDR3 protein. The sample holds approximately 520,000 distinct CDR3 sequences, around 24% seen once. Sequencing was done on a sample of blood. Source of these receptors: a woman aged 25-40 years with Graves' ophthalmopathy. Both conserved end residues are part of each CDR3.

TRBV2,TRBJ1-2,CASTPRGWILGYTF
TRBV3-1,TRBJ1-2,CASSQLENYGYTF
TRBV20-1,TRBJ2-7,CSARSAELSYEQYF
TRBV6-2/TRBV6-3,TRBJ2-7,CASSYSMDRTSYEQYF
TRBV6-1,TRBJ1-2,CASSELVSISYGYTF
TRBV6-2/TRBV6-3,TRBJ1-2,CTSSLRDRDTAHGYTF
TRBV12-3/TRBV12-4,TRBJ1-2,CASSLSSVGYTF
TRBV5-1,TRBJ1-2,CASSSPGGKGYTF
TRBV7-8,TRBJ1-2,CASSPGPRGDYGYTF
TRBV9,TRBJ1-2,CASSASQGGVPYGYTF
TRBV15,TRBJ1-6,CATSRVKGGDSPLHF
TRBV20-1,TRBJ1-1,CSVPLSGATEAFF
TRBV7-9,TRBJ2-7,CASSRDGGPTYEQYF
TRBV20-1,TRBJ1-3,CSASFTQRGGNTIYF
TRBV27,TRBJ1-1,CASSPIPTGVSNTEAFF
TRBV24-1,TRBJ1-2,CATSDPWTNEGYTF
TRBV6-5,TRBJ1-1,CASSYFPQGSAEAFF
TRBV20-1,TRBJ1-1,CSAKDPGRPTRPEAFF
TRBV7-2,TRBJ2-7,CASSLASGGQYYEQYF
TRBV6-1,TRBJ2-2,CASTRTSVTNTGELFF
TRBV11-2,TRBJ2-2,CASSYPPWGHSFTGELFF
TRBV27,TRBJ1-2,CASKERDRGEGYTF
TRBV24-1,TRBJ1-2,CATSDSSALAYGYTF
TRBV11-2,TRBJ2-6,CASIRDPLSGANVLTF
TRBV7-9,TRBJ2-4,CASSTGTGAKNIQYF
TRBV11-2,TRBJ2-2,CASSGDLNTGELFF
TRBV12-3/TRBV12-4,TRBJ1-1,CASSLMGRRSTEAFF
TRBV6-5,TRBJ1-2,CASSYDMTDYYGYTF
TRBV6-9,TRBJ1-6,CASSYYQNNSPLHF
TRBV2,TRBJ1-1,CASSARGGDTEAFF
TRBV29-1,TRBJ2-7,CSVTVSSSYEQYF
TRBV6-2/TRBV6-3,TRBJ2-2,CASSYGEESGELFF
TRBV28,TRBJ1-1,CASSLTTPNTEAFF
TRBV12-3/TRBV12-4,TRBJ1-2,CASSFVAGAPECTF
TRBV6-5,TRBJ2-7,CASSYVTGGEQYF
TRBV2,TRBJ2-7,CASSEARGGRSAYEQYF
TRBV11-2,TRBJ1-1,CASSLGPTGANTEAFF
TRBV6-1,TRBJ1-1,CASRGGGLGDTEAFF
TRBV28,TRBJ2-7,CASNGPNLYEQYF
TRBV7-9,TRBJ1-1,CASGRQGSGTEAFF
TRBV28,TRBJ2-7,CASSLQGMGIGEQYF
TRBV7-9,TRBJ1-2,CASSSGTGGFSGYTF